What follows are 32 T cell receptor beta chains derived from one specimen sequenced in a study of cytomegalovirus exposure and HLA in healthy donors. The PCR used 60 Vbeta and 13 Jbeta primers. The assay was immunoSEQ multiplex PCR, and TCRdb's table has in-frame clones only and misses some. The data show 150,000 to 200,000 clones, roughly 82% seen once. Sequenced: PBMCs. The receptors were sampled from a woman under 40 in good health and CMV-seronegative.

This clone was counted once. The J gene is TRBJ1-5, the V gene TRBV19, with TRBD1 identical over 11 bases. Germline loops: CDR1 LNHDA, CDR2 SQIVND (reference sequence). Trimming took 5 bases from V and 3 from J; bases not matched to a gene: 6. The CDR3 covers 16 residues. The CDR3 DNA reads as TGTGCCAGTAGTCTCCGGACAGGGGGCAACAATCAGCCCCAGCATTTT. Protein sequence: CASSLRTGGNNQPQHF.

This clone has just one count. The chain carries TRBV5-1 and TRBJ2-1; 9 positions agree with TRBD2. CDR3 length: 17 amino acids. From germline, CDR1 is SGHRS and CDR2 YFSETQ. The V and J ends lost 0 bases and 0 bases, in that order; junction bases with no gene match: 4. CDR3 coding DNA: TGCGCCAGCAGCTTGGATGGTAGCGGGAGCTCCTACAATGAGCAGTTCTTC. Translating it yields CASSLDGSGSSYNEQFF.

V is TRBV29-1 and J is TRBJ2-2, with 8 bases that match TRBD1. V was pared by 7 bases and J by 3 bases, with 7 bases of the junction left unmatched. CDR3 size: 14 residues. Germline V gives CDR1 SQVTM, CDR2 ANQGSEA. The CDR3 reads CSALDRVDTGELFF. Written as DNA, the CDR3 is TGCAGCGCCTTGGACAGGGTCGACACCGGGGAGCTGTTTTTT.

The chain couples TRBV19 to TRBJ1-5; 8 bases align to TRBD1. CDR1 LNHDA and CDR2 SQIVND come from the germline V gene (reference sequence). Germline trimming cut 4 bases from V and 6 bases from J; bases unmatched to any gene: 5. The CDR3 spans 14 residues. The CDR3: CASSSTGGGQPQHF. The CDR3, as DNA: TGTGCCAGTAGTAGCACAGGGGGAGGTCAGCCCCAGCATTTT. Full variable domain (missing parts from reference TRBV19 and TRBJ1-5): DGGITQSPKYLFRKEGQNVTLSCEQNLNHDAMYWYRQDPGQGLRLIYYSQIVNDFQKGDIAEGYSVSREKKESFPLTVTSAQKNPTAFYLCASSSTGGGQPQHFGDGTRLSIL.

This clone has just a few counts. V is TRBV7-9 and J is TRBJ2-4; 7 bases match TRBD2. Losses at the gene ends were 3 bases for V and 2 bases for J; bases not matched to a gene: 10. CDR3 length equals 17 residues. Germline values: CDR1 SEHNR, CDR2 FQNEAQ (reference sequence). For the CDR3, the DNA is TGTGCCAGCAGCTTCTCCTGGCGGGAGTTAACCAAAAACATTCAGTACTTC. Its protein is CASSFSWRELTKNIQYF.

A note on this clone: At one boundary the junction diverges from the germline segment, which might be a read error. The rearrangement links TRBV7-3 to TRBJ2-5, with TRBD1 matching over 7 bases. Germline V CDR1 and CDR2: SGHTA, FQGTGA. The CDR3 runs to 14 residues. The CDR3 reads CASSLDRAGETPYF. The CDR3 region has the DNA TGTGCCAGCAGCTTAGACAGGGCCGGAGAGACCCCGTACTTC.

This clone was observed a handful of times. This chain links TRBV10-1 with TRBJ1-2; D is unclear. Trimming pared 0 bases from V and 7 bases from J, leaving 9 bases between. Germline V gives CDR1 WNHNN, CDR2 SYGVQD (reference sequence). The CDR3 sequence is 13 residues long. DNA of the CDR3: TGCGCCAGCAGTGAGTCCTCCTCCGGTGGCTACACCTTC. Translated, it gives CASSESSSGGYTF.

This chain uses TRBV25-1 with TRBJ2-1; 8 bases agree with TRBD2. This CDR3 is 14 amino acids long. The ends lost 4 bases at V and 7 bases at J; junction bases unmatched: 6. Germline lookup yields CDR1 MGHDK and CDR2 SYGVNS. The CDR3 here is CASSGGTSINEQFF. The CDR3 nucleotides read TGTGCCAGCAGTGGAGGGACTAGTATAAATGAGCAGTTCTTC.

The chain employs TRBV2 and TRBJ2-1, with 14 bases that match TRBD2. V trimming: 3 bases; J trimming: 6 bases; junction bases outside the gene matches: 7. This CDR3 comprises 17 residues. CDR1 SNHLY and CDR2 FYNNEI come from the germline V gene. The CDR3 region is CASSDTLGTSGSNEQFF. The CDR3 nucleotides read TGTGCCAGCAGTGACACTTTGGGGACTAGCGGGAGCAATGAGCAGTTCTTC.

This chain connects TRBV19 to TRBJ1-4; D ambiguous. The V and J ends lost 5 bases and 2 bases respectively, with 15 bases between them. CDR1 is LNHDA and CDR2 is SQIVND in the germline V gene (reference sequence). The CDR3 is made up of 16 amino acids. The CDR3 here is CASSSPRQATNEKLFF. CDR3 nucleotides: TGTGCCAGTAGTTCCCCTCGTCAGGCTACTAATGAAAAACTGTTTTTT.

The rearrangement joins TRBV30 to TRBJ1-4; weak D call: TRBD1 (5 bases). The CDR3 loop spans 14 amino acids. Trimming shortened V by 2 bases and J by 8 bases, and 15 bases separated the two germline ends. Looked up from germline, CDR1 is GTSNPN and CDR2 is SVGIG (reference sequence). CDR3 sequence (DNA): TGTGCCTGGAGTCCACAGGCGAGGAGCGAAAAACTGTTTTTT. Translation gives CAWSPQARSEKLFF.

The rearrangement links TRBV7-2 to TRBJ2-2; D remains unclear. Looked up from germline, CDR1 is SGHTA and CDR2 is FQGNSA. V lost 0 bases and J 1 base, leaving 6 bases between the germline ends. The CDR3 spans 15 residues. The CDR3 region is CASSLAYVNTGELFF. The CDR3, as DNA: TGTGCCAGCAGCTTAGCGTATGTGAACACCGGGGAGCTGTTTTTT. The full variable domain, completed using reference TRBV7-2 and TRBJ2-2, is GAGVSQSPSNKVTEKGKDVELRCDPISGHTALYWYRQSLGQGLEFLIYFQGNSAPDKSGLPSDRFSAERTGGSVSTLTIQRTQQEDSAVYLCASSLAYVNTGELFFGEGSRLTVL.

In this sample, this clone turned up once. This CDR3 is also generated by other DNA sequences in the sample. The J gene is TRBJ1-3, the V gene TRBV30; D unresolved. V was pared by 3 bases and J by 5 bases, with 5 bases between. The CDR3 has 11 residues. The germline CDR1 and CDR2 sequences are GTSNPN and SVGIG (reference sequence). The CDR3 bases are TGTGCCTGGAGCCTCCGAAACACCATATATTTT. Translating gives CAWSLRNTIYF.

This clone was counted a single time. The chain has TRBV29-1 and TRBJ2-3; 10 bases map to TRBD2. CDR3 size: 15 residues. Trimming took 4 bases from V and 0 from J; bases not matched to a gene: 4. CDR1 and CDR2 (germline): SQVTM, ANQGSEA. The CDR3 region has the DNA TGCAGCGTTGGAGGGACTAGCGCGAGCACAGATACGCAGTATTTT. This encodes CSVGGTSASTDTQYF.

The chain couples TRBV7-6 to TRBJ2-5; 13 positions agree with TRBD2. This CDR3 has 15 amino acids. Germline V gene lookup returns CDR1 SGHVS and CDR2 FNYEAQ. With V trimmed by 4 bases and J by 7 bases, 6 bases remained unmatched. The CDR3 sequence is CASSSPGTSGATQYF. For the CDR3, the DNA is TGTGCCAGCAGCTCCCCCGGGACTAGCGGGGCGACCCAGTACTTC.

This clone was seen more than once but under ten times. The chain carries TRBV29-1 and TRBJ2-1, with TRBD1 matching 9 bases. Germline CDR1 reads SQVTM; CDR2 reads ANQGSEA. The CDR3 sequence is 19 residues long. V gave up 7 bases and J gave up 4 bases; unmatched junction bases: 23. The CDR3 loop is CSESGLGGQGSRLYNEQFF. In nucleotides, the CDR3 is TGCAGCGAGTCAGGATTAGGGGGACAGGGCTCGAGGTTATACAATGAGCAGTTCTTC.

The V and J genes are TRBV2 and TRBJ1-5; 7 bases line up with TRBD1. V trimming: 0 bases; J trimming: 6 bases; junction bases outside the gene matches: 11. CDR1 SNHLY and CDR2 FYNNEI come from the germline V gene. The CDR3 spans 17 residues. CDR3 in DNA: TGTGCCAGCAGTGAAGCGCAAAGGGGGCGCAAACCTCAGCCCCAGCATTTT. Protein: CASSEAQRGRKPQPQHF.

The CDR3 reads CASSDRGSSTGELFF. The CDR3 DNA sequence: TGTGCCAGCAGCGACAGGGGAAGTTCCACCGGGGAGCTGTTTTTT. The chain has TRBV9 and TRBJ2-2; 7 nucleotides line up with TRBD1. This CDR3 comprises 15 residues. Looked up from germline, CDR1 is SGDLS and CDR2 is YYNGEE. The ends lost 3 bases at V and 4 bases at J; junction bases unmatched: 6.

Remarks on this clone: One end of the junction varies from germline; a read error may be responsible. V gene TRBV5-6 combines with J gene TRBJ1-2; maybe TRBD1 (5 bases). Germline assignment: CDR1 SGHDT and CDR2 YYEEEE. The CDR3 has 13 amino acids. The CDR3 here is CASSRTGPYGYPF. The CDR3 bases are TGTGCCAGCAGTCGAACAGGACCCTATGGCTACCCCTTC.

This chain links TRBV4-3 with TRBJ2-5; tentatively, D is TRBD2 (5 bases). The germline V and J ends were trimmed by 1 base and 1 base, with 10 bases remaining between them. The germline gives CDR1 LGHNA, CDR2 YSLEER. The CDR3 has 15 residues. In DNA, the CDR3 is TGCGCCAGCAGCCAAGGTACGGGAATCCAAGAGACCCAGTACTTC. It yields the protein CASSQGTGIQETQYF.

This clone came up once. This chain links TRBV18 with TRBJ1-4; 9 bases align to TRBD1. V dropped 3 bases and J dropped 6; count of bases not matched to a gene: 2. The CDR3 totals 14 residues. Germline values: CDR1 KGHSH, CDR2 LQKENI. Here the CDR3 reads CASSPTGGDEKLFF. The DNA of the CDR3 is TGTGCCAGCTCACCGACAGGGGGAGATGAAAAACTGTTTTTT. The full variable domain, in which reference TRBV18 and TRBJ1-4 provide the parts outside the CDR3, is NAGVMQNPRHLVRRRGQEARLRCSPMKGHSHVYWYRQLPEEGLKFMVYLQKENIIDESGMPKERFSAEFPKEGPSILRIQQVVRGDSAAYFCASSPTGGDEKLFFGSGTQLSVL.

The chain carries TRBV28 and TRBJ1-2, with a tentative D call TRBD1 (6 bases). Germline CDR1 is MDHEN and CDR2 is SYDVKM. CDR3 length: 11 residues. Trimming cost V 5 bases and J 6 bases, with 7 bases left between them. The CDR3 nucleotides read TGTGCCAGCAGTCAGGGGAATGGCTACACCTTC. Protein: CASSQGNGYTF.

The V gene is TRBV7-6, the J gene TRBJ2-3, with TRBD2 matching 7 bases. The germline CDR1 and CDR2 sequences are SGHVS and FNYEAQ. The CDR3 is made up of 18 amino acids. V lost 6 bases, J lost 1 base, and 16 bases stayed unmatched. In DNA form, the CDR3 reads TGTGCCAGCAGTCCCAGTCAGCGGGGCCCTCTGGGCACAGATACGCAGTATTTT. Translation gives CASSPSQRGPLGTDTQYF.

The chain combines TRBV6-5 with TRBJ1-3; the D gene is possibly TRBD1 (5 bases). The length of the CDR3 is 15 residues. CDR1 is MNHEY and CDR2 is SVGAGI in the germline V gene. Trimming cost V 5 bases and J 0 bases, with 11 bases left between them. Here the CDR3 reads CASSPREISGNTIYF. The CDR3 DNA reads TGTGCCAGCAGTCCCAGGGAAATCTCTGGAAACACCATATATTTT.

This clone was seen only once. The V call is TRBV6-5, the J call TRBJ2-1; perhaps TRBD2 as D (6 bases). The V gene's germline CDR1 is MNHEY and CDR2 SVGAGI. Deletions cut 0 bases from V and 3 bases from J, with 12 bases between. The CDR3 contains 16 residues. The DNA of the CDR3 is TGTGCCAGCAGTTACTCCGCGACTAGTTTCTACAATGAGCAGTTCTTC. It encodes CASSYSATSFYNEQFF.

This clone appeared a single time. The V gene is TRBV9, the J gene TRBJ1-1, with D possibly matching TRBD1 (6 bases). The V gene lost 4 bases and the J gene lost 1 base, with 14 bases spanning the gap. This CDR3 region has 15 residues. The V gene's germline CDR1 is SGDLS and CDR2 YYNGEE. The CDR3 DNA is TGTGCCAGCAGCTACTCCGGGGGGCAGAACACTGAAGCTTTCTTT. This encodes CASSYSGGQNTEAFF.

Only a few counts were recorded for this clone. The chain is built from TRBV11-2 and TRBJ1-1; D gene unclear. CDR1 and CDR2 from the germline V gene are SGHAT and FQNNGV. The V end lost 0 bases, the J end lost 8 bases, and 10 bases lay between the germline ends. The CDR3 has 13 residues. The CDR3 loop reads CASSLDRETEAFF. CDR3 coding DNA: TGTGCCAGCAGCTTAGATAGGGAGACAGAAGCTTTCTTT.

DNA of the CDR3: TGTGCCAGCAGCGGTCCGACAGAAGCTCAGCCCCAGCATTTT. This encodes CASSGPTEAQPQHF. The J gene is TRBJ1-5, the V gene TRBV6-1, with D perhaps matching TRBD1 (5 bases). V lost 6 bases and J lost 6, with 15 bases in between. Germline assignment: CDR1 MNHNS and CDR2 SASEGT. The CDR3 is made up of 14 amino acids.

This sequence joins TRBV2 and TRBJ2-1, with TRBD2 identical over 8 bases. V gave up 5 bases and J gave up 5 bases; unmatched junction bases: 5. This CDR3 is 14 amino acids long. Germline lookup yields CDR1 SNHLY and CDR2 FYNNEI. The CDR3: CASSTSGPNNEQFF. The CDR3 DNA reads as TGTGCCAGCAGTACTAGCGGTCCGAACAATGAGCAGTTCTTC.

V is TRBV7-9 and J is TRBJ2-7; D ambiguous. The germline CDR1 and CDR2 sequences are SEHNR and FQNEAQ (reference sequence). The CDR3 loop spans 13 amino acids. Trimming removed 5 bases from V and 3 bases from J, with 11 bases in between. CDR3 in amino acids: CASSPSYSYEQYF. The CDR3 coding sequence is TGTGCCAGCAGCCCTTCCTATAGCTACGAGCAGTACTTC.

The CDR3, as DNA: TGTGCCAGCAGCCCCACGACTCCGTACCAAGAGACCCAGTACTTC. Translating gives CASSPTTPYQETQYF. The chain couples TRBV14 to TRBJ2-5; D remains ambiguous. The germline V gene has CDR1 SGHDN and CDR2 FVKESK. The germline V and J ends were trimmed by 4 bases and 0 bases, with 12 bases remaining between them. The length of the CDR3 is 15 residues.

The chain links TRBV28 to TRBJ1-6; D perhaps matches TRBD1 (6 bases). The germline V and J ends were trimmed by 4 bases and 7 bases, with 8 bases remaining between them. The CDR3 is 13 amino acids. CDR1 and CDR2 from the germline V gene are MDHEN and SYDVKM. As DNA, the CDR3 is TGTGCCAGCAGTTGGCAGGGGAATTCACCCCTCCACTTT. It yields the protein CASSWQGNSPLHF.